This TCR beta chain appears in the sequencing data of a study of cytomegalovirus exposure and HLA in healthy donors. Primers for the PCR totalled 60 Vbeta and 13 Jbeta. Method: immunoSEQ multiplex PCR; TCRdb's copy keeps in-frame clones and lacks some. This sample has fewer than 200,000 clones, with roughly four fifths found just once. Trimming took off 4 bases at V and 2 bases at J, with 15 bases between the two ends. Germline CDR1 is MGHRA and CDR2 is YSYEKL. This CDR3 contains 16 residues. The clonotype was recovered from a man aged 40-50 years in good health and CMV-seropositive. This chain connects TRBV4-1 to TRBJ2-1, with D hard to call. The sequenced sample was PBMCs. CDR3 DNA: TGCGCCAGCAGCCCGATGGTGAGACTTACCTACAATGAGCAGTTCTTC. Translation gives CASSPMVRLTYNEQFF.